Listed here are 26 T cell receptor beta chains from one sample, sequenced in a study of T cell therapy after organ transplantation. Time point in this sample: 20-29 weeks after completion of therapy. The repertoire was sequenced with immunoSEQ multiplex PCR; TCRdb's copy has only in-frame clones and lacks some. The sample shows roughly 20,000 clones, roughly 84% of them seen only once. Their specific antigens are unknown. The sequenced sample was CD8+ T cells from blood, obtained after autologous CMV-specific T cell therapy. These receptors came from a human patient who had received a solid organ transplant and had CMV disease. These T cells may partly come from the graft donor.

This clone was recorded a few times. The gene calls are TRBV10-3 and TRBJ2-2, with unresolved D. The germline CDR1 and CDR2 sequences are ENHRY and SYGVKD. Between the trimmed V and J ends, which lost 4 bases and 6 bases, there was a span of 6 bases. CDR3 length: 12 residues. The CDR3 nucleotides read TGTGCCATCAGTGGGTGGCCCGGGGAGCTGTTTTTT. The encoded protein is CAISGWPGELFF.

This rearrangement joins TRBV7-9 to TRBJ1-1; the D gene is possibly TRBD1 (5 bases). CDR1 and CDR2 (germline): SEHNR, FQNEAQ (reference sequence). This CDR3 has 14 residues. Trimming cost V 4 bases and J 1 base, with 10 bases left between them. The CDR3 loop is CASSSQGANTEAFF. DNA for the CDR3: TGTGCCAGCAGCTCCCAGGGCGCGAACACTGAAGCTTTCTTT.

The chain joins TRBV28 to TRBJ2-5, with D possibly called TRBD1 or TRBD2 (5 bases each). Germline CDR1 and CDR2: MDHEN and SYDVKM. Trimming removed 4 bases at V and 1 base at J, with 22 bases between. The CDR3 totals 18 residues. CDR3 bases: TGTGCCAGCAGTTCGCCATTGTACCGGGACCTTCCCCAAGAGACCCAGTACTTC. This sequence encodes CASSSPLYRDLPQETQYF.

V and J are TRBV11-2 and TRBJ2-7; 8 positions match TRBD1. This CDR3 contains 14 residues. Germline lookup yields CDR1 SGHAT and CDR2 FQNNGV. J gave up 4 bases and V 4 bases, and 6 bases lay outside the gene matches. The DNA for the CDR3 is TGTGCCAGCAGCTACCTGACAGGGGCGTACGAGCAGTACTTC. Protein product: CASSYLTGAYEQYF.

V usage is TRBV7-6 and J usage is TRBJ2-1; D is perhaps TRBD2 (5 bases). The CDR3 has 14 residues. V shed 8 bases and J shed 4 bases, with 15 bases lying between them. Germline lookup yields CDR1 SGHVS and CDR2 FNYEAQ. The DNA for the CDR3 is TGTGCCAGCCTTGCGGGTGCACCTTACAATGAGCAGTTCTTC. It yields the protein CASLAGAPYNEQFF.

About this clone: The junction departs from the called germline gene at one end, perhaps through a read error. The chain carries TRBV10-3 and TRBJ2-7; D is unclear. CDR1 and CDR2 (germline): ENHRY, SYGVKD. CDR3 length: 12 amino acids. The CDR3 DNA is TGTGCCATCAGTGAGTATAGTGGAAACCTTTTCTTC. This gives the protein CAISEYSGNLFF.

The chain uses TRBV6-5 and TRBJ1-6; possible D gene TRBD1, 5 bases. The V and J ends lost 2 bases and 7 bases respectively, with 12 bases between them. CDR3 length: 15 residues. Germline-derived CDR1 and CDR2 are MNHEY and SVGAGI. The CDR3 spells CASSYPPGPNSPLHF. CDR3 nucleotide sequence: TGTGCCAGCAGTTACCCGCCAGGGCCCAATTCACCCCTCCACTTT.

In this sample, this clone turned up a few times. The chain combines TRBV5-6 with TRBJ1-1; tentatively, D is TRBD1 (6 bases). Between the trimmed V and J ends, which lost 3 bases and 11 bases, there was a span of 11 bases. The CDR3 runs 11 residues. Germline V lookup: CDR1 SGHDT, CDR2 YYEEEE. CDR3 in amino acids: CASSWGHLAFF. The CDR3 DNA follows: TGTGCCAGCAGCTGGGGACACTTGGCTTTCTTT.

This clone was seen just once. The chain couples TRBV7-2 to TRBJ2-7; 8 nucleotides align to TRBD1. J lost 4 bases, V lost 5 bases, and 10 bases had no gene match. This CDR3 is 15 amino acids long. Looked up from germline, CDR1 is SGHTA and CDR2 is FQGNSA. The CDR3 DNA follows: TGTGCCAGCAGCCAGGGGGCAGGGACGGCGTACGAGCAGTACTTC. It yields the protein CASSQGAGTAYEQYF.

The V and J genes are TRBV27 and TRBJ2-7; D is tentatively TRBD1 or TRBD2 (5 bases each). Trimming cost V 2 bases and J 2 bases, with 16 bases left between them. This CDR3 is 16 amino acids long. In germline, CDR1 is MNHEY, CDR2 SMNVEV (reference sequence). The CDR3: CASSLASGTLTYEQYF. The CDR3 region has the DNA TGTGCCAGCAGTTTAGCCTCCGGGACGCTTACCTACGAGCAGTACTTC.

This clone was counted only a few times. This chain connects TRBV6-5 to TRBJ1-4; D unresolved. V was shortened by 2 bases and J by 5 bases, with 9 bases between the two germline ends. Germline CDR1 reads MNHEY; CDR2 reads SVGAGI. This CDR3 is 14 amino acids long. The CDR3 coding sequence is TGTGCCAGCAGTTACAGGGAGGGAAATGAAAAACTGTTTTTT. Residues: CASSYREGNEKLFF.

V usage is TRBV28 and J usage is TRBJ2-2; no firm D call. Germline loops: CDR1 MDHEN, CDR2 SYDVKM. Between the trimmed V and J ends, which lost 5 bases and 4 bases, there was a span of 8 bases. The CDR3 has 13 residues. CDR3 DNA sequence: TGTGCCAGCAGTCCCACCTTCACCGGGGAGCTGTTTTTT. Residues: CASSPTFTGELFF.

The V call is TRBV21-1, the J call TRBJ1-1. TRBV21-1 is a pseudogene locus. The CDR3 runs 13 residues. As DNA, the CDR3 is TGTGCCAGCCGGGGCGATTGGGCAGGGGAAGCTTTCTTT. Translated: CASRGDWAGEAFF.

The rearrangement links TRBV4-1 to TRBJ1-1, with D uncertain. CDR3 length: 13 amino acids. In germline, CDR1 is MGHRA, CDR2 YSYEKL. V lost 1 base, J lost 4 bases, and 7 bases lay in between. CDR3 in amino acids: CASSQAEGTEAFF. CDR3 coding DNA: TGCGCCAGCAGCCAAGCCGAGGGCACTGAAGCTTTCTTT.

This clone has just a few counts. The gene calls are TRBV6-4 and TRBJ2-3; TRBD1 might be the D (6 bases). The CDR3 has 15 residues. The germline CDR1 and CDR2 sequences are MRHNA and SNTAGT. V dropped 4 bases and J dropped 1 base, with 12 bases sitting between them. The CDR3 coding sequence is TGTGCCAGCAGTGTTGCGGCAGGGGGCACAGATACGCAGTATTTT. Translation: CASSVAAGGTDTQYF.

The genes are TRBV9 and TRBJ2-7, with D perhaps given as TRBD1 or TRBD2 (6 bases each). V gave up 3 bases and J gave up 3 bases, with 13 bases separating them. The CDR3 has 14 amino acids. From germline, CDR1 is SGDLS and CDR2 YYNGEE. The CDR3 loop is CASSATGRDYEQYF. In DNA form, the CDR3 reads TGTGCCAGCAGCGCCACAGGGCGGGACTACGAGCAGTACTTC.

The chain carries TRBV4-2 and TRBJ1-1; TRBD1 is a possible D gene (6 bases). The length of the CDR3 is 14 residues. Trimming pared 2 bases from V and 3 bases from J, leaving 10 bases between. CDR1 and CDR2 (germline): LGHNA, YNFKEQ. CDR3 bases: TGTGCCAGCAGCCAAAGGGGGTTTGACACTGAAGCTTTCTTT. This gives the protein CASSQRGFDTEAFF.

The chain recombines TRBV7-9 with TRBJ2-5; 8 nucleotides line up with TRBD1. This CDR3 region has 15 residues. V shed 4 bases and J 1 base; nucleotides not matched to a gene: 5. Germline assignment: CDR1 SEHNR and CDR2 FQNEAQ (reference sequence). DNA of the CDR3: TGTGCCAGCAGCTCGAGGACAGGGCGCCAAGAGACCCAGTACTTC. Its protein product is CASSSRTGRQETQYF.

This rearrangement joins TRBV5-1 to TRBJ1-3, with D perhaps matching TRBD1 (6 bases). The CDR3 extends over 12 amino acids. The V and J ends lost 9 bases and 4 bases respectively, with 11 bases between them. Germline V gene lookup returns CDR1 SGHRS and CDR2 YFSETQ. CDR3 amino acids: CANMQGGNTIYF. The CDR3 DNA sequence: TGCGCCAACATGCAGGGGGGAAACACCATATATTTT.

This chain uses TRBV6-5 with TRBJ1-1, with D maybe TRBD1 (6 bases). Germline V gene lookup returns CDR1 MNHEY and CDR2 SVGAGI. V was cut by 3 bases and J by 1 base, with 12 bases left in between. The CDR3 covers 15 residues. The chain's CDR3 is CASSYKGGTNTEAFF. The CDR3 region has the DNA TGTGCCAGCAGTTATAAGGGGGGTACGAACACTGAAGCTTTCTTT.

There are a few counts of this clone. V is TRBV6-5 and J is TRBJ2-5; 7 bases align to TRBD2. CDR1 MNHEY and CDR2 SVGAGI come from the germline V gene. There are 13 residues in the CDR3. V lost 8 bases, J lost 2 bases, and 5 bases stayed unmatched. Here the CDR3 DNA reads TGTGCCAGCGATCTAGCGGAACAAGAGACCCAGTACTTC. Amino acids: CASDLAEQETQYF.

V usage is TRBV4-3 and J usage is TRBJ2-2; TRBD1 might be the D (5 bases). The V end was cut by 0 bases, the J end by 6 bases, with 14 bases between. Germline values: CDR1 LGHNA, CDR2 YSLEER. The CDR3 has 16 residues. This chain's CDR3 is CASSQEWGPVSGELFF. CDR3 coding DNA: TGCGCCAGCAGCCAAGAATGGGGCCCGGTCTCCGGGGAGCTGTTTTTT.

This clone was seen a few times. V and J are TRBV6-5 and TRBJ1-1; D unclear. The CDR3 consists of 11 residues. CDR1 and CDR2 from the germline V gene are MNHEY and SVGAGI. The V end was cut by 6 bases, the J end by 7 bases, with 9 bases between. This chain's CDR3 is CASSPGIEAFF. The CDR3 DNA reads as TGTGCCAGCAGCCCGGGAATTGAAGCTTTCTTT.

This chain connects TRBV7-7 to TRBJ2-1, with 7 bases lining up with TRBD2. The CDR3 contains 16 residues. CDR1 and CDR2 from the germline V gene are SSHAT and FNYEAQ (reference sequence). V shed 5 bases and J 0 bases; nucleotides not matched to a gene: 7. This chain's CDR3 is CASSVGLDLSYNEQFF. In DNA, the CDR3 is TGTGCCAGCAGCGTCGGACTAGACCTCTCCTACAATGAGCAGTTCTTC.

This rearrangement joins TRBV19 to TRBJ2-1; D is unresolved. The germline gives CDR1 LNHDA, CDR2 SQIVND (reference sequence). The CDR3 totals 15 residues. V was trimmed by 1 base and J by 4 bases, leaving 11 bases between them. The CDR3, as DNA: TGTGCCAGTAGTATAGGGTCGGGTGGATACAATGAGCAGTTCTTC. Translated, it gives CASSIGSGGYNEQFF.

This chain links TRBV4-3 with TRBJ2-7, with D uncertain. This CDR3 contains 14 residues. V was trimmed by 0 bases and J by 3 bases, leaving 9 bases between them. Looked up from germline, CDR1 is LGHNA and CDR2 is YSLEER. The CDR3 sequence: CASSQDRGYYEQYF. CDR3 sequence (DNA): TGCGCCAGCAGCCAAGATCGAGGTTACTACGAGCAGTACTTC.